Listed below are T cell receptor beta chains from one sample, sequenced in a study of blood T cell repertoires in COVID-19. Only in-frame clones appear in the TCRdb table, and some are missing; sequencing was by immunoSEQ multiplex PCR. The sample consists of over 300,000 clones, 85% of them appearing once. Input material: peripheral blood. The origin of the receptors is a human donor in a cohort sampled during active COVID-19. The CDR3 runs from the conserved cysteine through the conserved F or W. Fields, in order: CDR3 length, J gene, clone size, V gene, CDR3 protein. A clone size is listed for some rows: how often the clone was seen (once, few, many), or a class if it is expanded.

len: 11; j_gene: TRBJ2-7; abundance: -; v_gene: TRBV30; CDR3aa: CAWSPGYEQYF
len: 15; j_gene: TRBJ2-2; abundance: -; v_gene: TRBV7-3; CDR3aa: CASSLSLAGTGELFF
len: 10; j_gene: TRBJ2-5; abundance: -; v_gene: TRBV6-5; CDR3aa: CASIKETQYF
len: 14; j_gene: TRBJ1-4; abundance: few; v_gene: TRBV19; CDR3aa: CASSPGHTNEKLFF
len: 16; j_gene: TRBJ1-6; abundance: -; v_gene: TRBV7-4; CDR3aa: CASSNHAGTYNSPLHF
len: 15; j_gene: TRBJ2-7; abundance: -; v_gene: TRBV30; CDR3aa: CAWSFGGTGGYEQYF
len: 17; j_gene: TRBJ2-2; abundance: -; v_gene: TRBV27; CDR3aa: CASSLLGAGGQGGELFF
len: 12; j_gene: TRBJ2-1; abundance: -; v_gene: TRBV9; CDR3aa: CASSVEGNEQFF
len: 18; j_gene: TRBJ1-2; abundance: -; v_gene: TRBV19; CDR3aa: CASNPMVRWAGGVYGYTF
len: 15; j_gene: TRBJ2-7; abundance: -; v_gene: TRBV5-4; CDR3aa: CASSRTGQASYEQYF
len: 13; j_gene: TRBJ1-4; abundance: -; v_gene: TRBV18; CDR3aa: CASSRDSGGKLFF
len: 13; j_gene: TRBJ1-1; abundance: -; v_gene: TRBV30; CDR3aa: CAWSPWTVTEAFF
len: 12; j_gene: TRBJ2-1; abundance: -; v_gene: TRBV27; CDR3aa: CASSLEGNEQFF
len: 11; j_gene: TRBJ1-1; abundance: once; v_gene: TRBV12-3/TRBV12-4; CDR3aa: CASRQRTEAFF
len: 14; j_gene: TRBJ1-3; abundance: few; v_gene: TRBV19; CDR3aa: CASSISGSGNTIYF
len: 12; j_gene: TRBJ2-1; abundance: -; v_gene: TRBV2; CDR3aa: CASSRGGNEQFF
len: 13; j_gene: TRBJ1-1; abundance: few; v_gene: TRBV7-3; CDR3aa: CASSLTVSTEAFF
len: 14; j_gene: TRBJ1-2; abundance: once; v_gene: TRBV24-1; CDR3aa: CATSDTGKAYGYTF
len: 13; j_gene: TRBJ1-1; abundance: -; v_gene: TRBV7-3; CDR3aa: CASSLGEGTEAFF
len: 17; j_gene: TRBJ1-1; abundance: -; v_gene: TRBV6-1; CDR3aa: CASSERRAGVMNTEAFF
len: 15; j_gene: TRBJ2-3; abundance: -; v_gene: TRBV7-7; CDR3aa: CASSAYRGVTDTQYF
len: 16; j_gene: TRBJ1-6; abundance: -; v_gene: TRBV6-6; CDR3aa: CASSYSTGQGNSPLHF
len: 16; j_gene: TRBJ1-5; abundance: -; v_gene: TRBV11-2; CDR3aa: CASSSGPALSNQPQHF
len: 13; j_gene: TRBJ1-4; abundance: -; v_gene: TRBV2; CDR3aa: CASSQGPREKLFF
len: 18; j_gene: TRBJ2-2; abundance: -; v_gene: TRBV19; CDR3aa: CASSIGPQLAANTGELFF
len: 11; j_gene: TRBJ1-1; abundance: -; v_gene: TRBV6-5; CDR3aa: CASRRQGLAFF
len: 15; j_gene: TRBJ1-1; abundance: -; v_gene: TRBV19; CDR3aa: CASSIDQGRNTEAFF
len: 16; j_gene: TRBJ2-3; abundance: -; v_gene: TRBV18; CDR3aa: CASSPPFGGGTDTQYF
len: 13; j_gene: TRBJ1-1; abundance: -; v_gene: TRBV10-3; CDR3aa: CAITSLPNTEAFF
len: 15; j_gene: TRBJ2-4; abundance: -; v_gene: TRBV2; CDR3aa: CASSESPLPGDIQYF
len: 15; j_gene: TRBJ1-2; abundance: -; v_gene: TRBV19; CDR3aa: CASSTMDRGDYGYTF